This TCR beta chain was identified during a study of spatial heterogeneity in lung cancer. Study-level information: A consistent excess of beta-chain over alpha-chain sequences was detected. TCR and UMI combinations that were unique each appeared, on average, more than ten times in raw reads.

V was clipped by 5 bases and J by 6 bases, with 15 bases between them. The CDR3 is 13 residues long. The germline gives CDR1 DFQATT, CDR2 SNEGSKA (reference sequence). The time point is: sample taken at primary tumor resection. Whole RNA came from tumor, nontumor lung or frozen PBMC and was sequenced without being sorted. The donor population consisted of some 67 patients with untreated, early-stage non-small cell lung cancer. In the library, each TCR cDNA molecule bore its own unique molecular identifier. TCRdb independently ran MiXCR on the 5' RACE reads; one entry per CDR3 protein. The sample consists of approximately 52,000 distinct CDR3 sequences, more than 6.5% of them appearing once.

The rearrangement links TRBV20-1 to TRBJ2-3; tentative D call: TRBD2 (6 bases). The receptor was isolated from a female donor with early-stage non-small cell lung cancer. The specimen was PBMCs, collected at surgery. CDR3 sequence: CSASTRYTDTQYF. CDR3 bases: TGCAGTGCTTCGACTAGATATACGGATACGCAGTATTTT.